This entry lists 20 T cell receptor beta chains sequenced from one sample in a study of tumor and adjacent non-tumor tissue in lung cancer. Three rounds of nested PCR, following a modified ARM-PCR protocol, produced the TCRbeta library. TCRdb analysed the multiplex PCR reads with MiXCR anew, one entry per CDR3 protein. The profile shows some 100,000 distinct CDR3 sequences, about 60% of them singletons. The template was RNA from unsorted bulk tissue. This non-tumor lung sample came from over 3 cm beyond the tumor edge. Sequencing was done on a sample of distant non-tumor lung tissue. The receptors originated from a man aged 25 to 45 with non-small cell lung cancer.

Comment on this clonotype: It is likely a read error, because the conserved phenylalanine at the end of the CDR3 is missing. V and J are TRBV11-1 and TRBJ2-5; the D gene is possibly TRBD1 (6 bases). The CDR3 contains 15 residues. V was trimmed by 3 bases and J by 5 bases, leaving 16 bases between them. CDR1 is SGHAT and CDR2 is FQDESV in the germline V gene (reference sequence). The CDR3 bases are TGTGCCAGCAGCTTCGACTCAGGGGTATGCGAGACCCAGTACTAC. Protein sequence: CASSFDSGVCETQYY.

The V gene is TRBV20-1, the J gene TRBJ2-7; 8 nucleotides agree with TRBD2. The CDR3 is 16 residues long. Trimming at V came to 1 base and at J to 6 bases, leaving 14 bases not matched to a gene. CDR1 and CDR2 from the germline V gene are DFQATT and SNEGSKA (reference sequence). DNA of the CDR3: TGCAGTGCTAGAGGGGGGATAGCGGGATTCCCGATCGAGCAGTACTTC. Its protein is CSARGGIAGFPIEQYF.

This clonotype was recorded once. One junction end does not reproduce the germline sequence, and a read error may be involved. The rearrangement joins TRBV5-1 to TRBJ1-2, with D hard to call. In germline, CDR1 is SGHRS, CDR2 YFSETQ. There are 14 residues in the CDR3. The CDR3 sequence: CASSLDSANNGYTF. In nucleotides, the CDR3 is TGCGCCAGCAGCTTGGACAGTGCTAACAATGGCTACACCTTC. The full variable domain, its missing parts supplied by reference TRBV5-1 and TRBJ1-2, is KAGVTQTPRYLIKTRGQQVTLSCSPISGHRSVSWYQQTPGQGLQFLFEYFSETQRNKGNFPGRFSGRQFSNSRSEMNVSTLELGDSALYLCASSLDSANNGYTFGSGTRLTVV.

As regards this clonotype: One end of the junction is discordant with germline, which a read error may explain. V is TRBV6-5 and J is TRBJ2-2, with 7 bases that match TRBD1. The germline V gene has CDR1 MNHEY and CDR2 SVGAGI. The length of the CDR3 is 15 residues. The CDR3 sequence: CVSSNSGGSPGELFF. DNA for the CDR3: TGTGTCAGCAGTAACTCAGGGGGAAGTCCCGGGGAGCTGTTTTTT.

For the CDR3, the DNA is TGTGCCAGCAGTCCCGAACCGGGACAGGGAATTTTTAATTCACCCCCACACTTT. The encoded protein is CASSPEPGQGIFNSPPHF. The genes are TRBV6-5 and TRBJ1-6; 9 positions match TRBD1. Germline CDR1 reads MNHEY; CDR2 reads SVGAGI. The CDR3 length is 18 residues. The trim removed 5 bases at V and 19 bases at J, leaving 27 bases unmatched.

The chain joins TRBV11-1 to TRBJ2-4; a possible D gene is TRBD1 (6 bases). This CDR3 spans 15 amino acids. Germline V gene sequence: CDR1 SGHAT, CDR2 FQDESV (reference sequence). Trimming shortened V by 7 bases and J by 2 bases, and 15 bases separated the two germline ends. CDR3 sequence reads: CASTHSGATKNIQYF. The CDR3 region has the DNA TGTGCCAGCACCCACTCAGGGGCGACCAAAAACATTCAGTACTTC. The whole variable domain, filled in from reference TRBV11-1 and TRBJ2-4, reads EAEVAQSPRYKITEKSQAVAFWCDPISGHATLYWYRQILGQGPELLVQFQDESVVDDSQLPKDRFSAERLKGVDSTLKIQPAELGDSAMYLCASTHSGATKNIQYFGAGTRLSVL.

The gene calls are TRBV20-1 and TRBJ2-4, with D perhaps TRBD2 (5 bases). Trimming shortened V by 0 bases and J by 0 bases, and 21 bases separated the two germline ends. Germline V gives CDR1 DFQATT, CDR2 SNEGSKA (reference sequence). The length of the CDR3 is 19 residues. The CDR3 nucleotides read TGCAGTGCTAGAGAGGGTACGGGGATTGGGGTCCTAGCCAAAAACATTCAGTACTTC. As protein: CSAREGTGIGVLAKNIQYF.

Comment on this clonotype: A junction end diverges from the germline sequence, so it may reflect a read error. The CDR3 is CANSQGATGEETGELFF. The CDR3 nucleotides are TGCGCCAACAGCCAAGGCGCGACAGGGGAGGAGACCGGGGAGCTGTTTTTT. This chain joins TRBV4-3 and TRBJ2-2; 8 bases are a match to TRBD1. This CDR3 contains 17 residues. CDR1 LGHNA and CDR2 YSLEER come from the germline V gene.

There are many counts of this clonotype. The J gene is TRBJ2-7, the V gene TRBV6-5, with D perhaps matching TRBD1 or TRBD2 (5 bases each). The CDR3 covers 12 residues. Trimming shortened V by 5 bases and J by 6 bases, and 11 bases separated the two germline ends. Germline V gene lookup returns CDR1 MNHEY and CDR2 SVGAGI. CDR3 in amino acids: CASSGGRGEQYF. In DNA, the CDR3 is TGTGCCAGCAGTGGGGGTCGGGGCGAGCAGTACTTC.

This clonotype was seen more than once but under ten times. The chain joins TRBV7-9 to TRBJ1-2, with a tentative D call TRBD1 (5 bases). Germline CDR1 SEHNR, CDR2 FQNEAQ (reference sequence). There are 17 residues in the CDR3. Trimming shortened V by 5 bases and J by 2 bases, and 21 bases separated the two germline ends. The CDR3 sequence is CASSPLGGGAANYGYTF. CDR3 coding DNA: TGTGCCAGCAGCCCCCTTGGAGGCGGGGCGGCCAACTATGGCTACACCTTC.

With respect to this clonotype: This CDR3 fails to terminate in the conserved phenylalanine or tryptophan, so it likely reflects a read error. This rearrangement joins TRBV29-1 to TRBJ2-5; D might be TRBD2 (7 bases). CDR1 is SQVTM and CDR2 is ANQGSEA in the germline V gene. CDR3 length equals 14 residues. The CDR3, as DNA: TGTAGCACTTCCCTTGGGGGGGCCCAAGAGACCCAGTACCTC. It encodes CSTSLGGAQETQYL.

A remark on this clonotype: As the CDR3 is not closed by the conserved phenylalanine or tryptophan, this likely results from a read error. The chain is built from TRBV20-1 and TRBJ1-1; maybe TRBD1 (5 bases). CDR3 length: 14 amino acids. V was cut by 6 bases and J by 1 base, with 15 bases left in between. Germline CDR1 is DFQATT and CDR2 is SNEGSKA (reference sequence). This CDR3 is CSALRRGGNTEAFC. For the CDR3, the DNA is TGCAGTGCCTTAAGACGGGGCGGGAACACTGAAGCTTTCTGT.

With regard to this clonotype: A much larger clone is a single base away; this may be a read error. This chain joins TRBV6-2 or TRBV6-3 and TRBJ1-4; no firm D call. Germline V CDR1 and CDR2: MNHEY, SVGEGT. The CDR3 runs to 13 residues. This CDR3 is CASSRWEAEKPFF. DNA of the CDR3: TGTGCCAGCAGCCGGTGGGAGGCCGAAAAACCGTTTTTT.

For this clonotype: At one end the junction does not follow the germline gene, possibly because of a read error. V is TRBV6-2 or TRBV6-3 and J is TRBJ1-2; D is unclear. The CDR3 runs 14 residues. The germline V gene has CDR1 MNHEY and CDR2 SVGEGT. CDR3 sequence reads: CASSYLDTNYGYTF. CDR3 DNA sequence: TGTGCTAGCAGCTACCTAGACACGAACTATGGCTACACCTTC.

Regarding this clonotype: In this CDR3 the conserved last residue, phenylalanine or tryptophan, is missing, so a read error is likely. The chain uses TRBV12-3 or TRBV12-4 and TRBJ2-7; maybe TRBD1 (6 bases). V dropped 4 bases and J dropped 3 bases, with 10 bases sitting between them. The CDR3 covers 13 residues. The CDR3 protein is CASSWIRGYEQYL. CDR3 DNA: TGTGCCAGCAGTTGGATCAGGGGCTACGAGCAGTACTTA.

The genes are TRBV6-4 and TRBJ2-2, with TRBD1 matching over 8 bases. CDR1 is MRHNA and CDR2 is SNTAGT in the germline V gene. CDR3 length equals 15 residues. After removal of 5 bases from V and 4 bases from J, the junction contained 6 bases not matched to a gene. The CDR3 is CASSPQGETTGELFF. CDR3 bases: TGTGCCAGCAGTCCACAGGGGGAGACCACCGGGGAGCTGTTTTTT.

This rearrangement joins TRBV4-1 to TRBJ1-6; maybe TRBD1 (5 bases). The CDR3 extends over 17 amino acids. Germline V gene sequence: CDR1 MGHRA, CDR2 YSYEKL. The ends were cut back, 1 base at V and 10 bases at J, with 20 bases in the middle. The CDR3 spells CASSQGGGGASGSPLHF. The CDR3 coding sequence is TGCGCCAGCAGCCAAGGCGGGGGTGGTGCGTCGGGGTCACCCCTCCACTTT.

The rearrangement joins TRBV20-1 to TRBJ1-1; 9 bases match TRBD1. The CDR3 has 15 residues. Germline V gene lookup returns CDR1 DFQATT and CDR2 SNEGSKA (reference sequence). Losses at the gene ends were 0 bases for V and 6 bases for J; bases not matched to a gene: 8. This CDR3 is CSARDPGQGTPEAFF. The CDR3 DNA follows: TGCAGTGCTAGAGATCCAGGACAGGGGACCCCTGAAGCTTTCTTT.

This clonotype has more than one count but fewer than ten. The chain couples TRBV20-1 to TRBJ2-1; D may match TRBD1 or TRBD2 (6 bases each). The DNA end is a closer match to TRBJ2-7, so the J assignment may be wrong. The CDR3 covers 13 residues. Germline-derived CDR1 and CDR2 are DFQATT and SNEGSKA (reference sequence). CDR3 loop: CSARRGAAAEQYF. Written as DNA, the CDR3 is TGCAGTGCTAGAAGGGGGGCAGCGGCTGAGCAGTACTTC.

At least ten counts were recorded for this clonotype. A much more abundant neighbour one base away suggests this may be a read error. The chain couples TRBV6-2 or TRBV6-3 to TRBJ1-1, with unresolved D. The CDR3 is made up of 15 amino acids. CDR1 and CDR2 (germline): MNHEY, SVGEGT. The germline V and J ends were trimmed by 2 bases and 2 bases, with 12 bases remaining between them. The CDR3 sequence is CASSYGGHINTEAFF. CDR3 DNA sequence: TGTGCCAGCAGTTACGGTGGCCACATAAACACTGAAGCTTTCTTT.